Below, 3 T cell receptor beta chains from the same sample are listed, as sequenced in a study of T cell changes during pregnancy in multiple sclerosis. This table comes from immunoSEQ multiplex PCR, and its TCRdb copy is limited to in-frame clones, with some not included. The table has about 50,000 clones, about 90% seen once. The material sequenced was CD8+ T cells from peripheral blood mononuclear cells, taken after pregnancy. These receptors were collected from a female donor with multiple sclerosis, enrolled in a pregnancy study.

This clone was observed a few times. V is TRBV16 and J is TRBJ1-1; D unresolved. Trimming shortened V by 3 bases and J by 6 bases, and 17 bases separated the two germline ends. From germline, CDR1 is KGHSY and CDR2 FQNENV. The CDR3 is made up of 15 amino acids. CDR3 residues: CASSHRTGSGPEAFF. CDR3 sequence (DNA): TGTGCCAGCAGCCACAGGACGGGATCAGGCCCTGAAGCTTTCTTT.

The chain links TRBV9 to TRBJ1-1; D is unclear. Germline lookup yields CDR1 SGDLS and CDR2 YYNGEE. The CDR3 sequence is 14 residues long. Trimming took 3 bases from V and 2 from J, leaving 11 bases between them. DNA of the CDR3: TGTGCCAGCAGCGCGGTGGGCCAAAACACTGAAGCTTTCTTT. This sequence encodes CASSAVGQNTEAFF.

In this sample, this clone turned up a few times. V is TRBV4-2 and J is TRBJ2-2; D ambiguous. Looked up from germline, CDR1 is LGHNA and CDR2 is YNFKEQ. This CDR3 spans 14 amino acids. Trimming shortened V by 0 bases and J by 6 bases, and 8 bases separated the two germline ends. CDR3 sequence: CASSQDLVSGELFF. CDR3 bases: TGTGCCAGCAGCCAAGATTTAGTCTCCGGGGAGCTGTTTTTT.